The present T cell receptor beta chain was sequenced within a study of CXCR3-negative and CXCR3-positive naive CD8 T cells. Study-level results: Similar TRBV-TRBJ usage was seen in naive cells (both CXCR3-negative and CXCR3-positive), but memory cells differed. CXCR3-positive naive cells had more hydrophobic TRB CDR3s than CXCR3-negative naive cells.

The TRB libraries of cDNA were built by UMI-labeled 5' RACE. TCRdb reanalyzed the 5' RACE reads, giving one entry per CDR3 protein sequence and no DNA. This sample's table reports 50,000 to 75,000 distinct CDR3 sequences. The study sorted every CD8+ T cell subset in triplicate at 310,000 or so cells each. Germline V CDR1 and CDR2: SNHLY, FYNNEI. This CDR3 has 16 residues. Of note for this clonotype: What it binds is unknown.

V usage is TRBV2 and J usage is TRBJ2-1. The sample was naive CXCR3- CD8+ T cells from blood. The sample's subset: CD45RO-CCR7+CD27+CD95- naive CD8+ T cells lacking CXCR3 (TNR3-). This sequence originates from a human donor in good health. Some clones in this sample may be carry-over from other donors' samples. The CDR3 loop reads CASSEAPRYSYNEQFF.